This T cell receptor beta chain is from a study of Graves' ophthalmopathy and Graves' hyperthyroidism (dated by TCRdb to the late 2010s). At the level of the whole study: Peripheral blood was collected at initial diagnosis, before any treatment. The study used TCR beta repertoire signatures to distinguish Graves' ophthalmopathy from Graves' hyperthyroidism and to predict progression to ophthalmopathy. In total, 135 blood samples were TCR-sequenced: 40 to 45 ophthalmopathy, approximately 75 hyperthyroidism and about 17 hyperthyroidism-to-ophthalmopathy patients. A discovery set of 95 to 100 patients (more than 40 ophthalmopathy, just over 55 stable hyperthyroidism) was enrolled to explore V-J signatures distinguishing ophthalmopathy from hyperthyroidism. An independent validation cohort was composed of around 19 hyperthyroidism patients and around 16 patients who later progressed from hyperthyroidism to ophthalmopathy. In six hyperthyroidism patients, T-cell repertoires of thyroid tissue and blood were compared. After sampling, hyperthyroidism patients received methimazole starting at 30 mg daily, and ophthalmopathy patients received high-dose intravenous methylprednisolone. Overall study outcomes, separate from this receptor: Sample size was not statistically predetermined, and group allocation was not concealed from the investigators. In validation, the model predicted ophthalmopathy progression with 55% to 71% sensitivity and around 72% specificity; 12 predicted patients were CT-confirmed with GO in a median of approximately 6.2 months. Ophthalmopathy was separated from stable hyperthyroidism by the 13-signature model with more than 85% sensitivity and about 83% specificity in cross-validation and with 80%/75% in the test set. Most expanded thyroid clonotypes with frequency above 0.001 were also detected in blood, suggesting blood repertoires may reflect the thyroid immune response.

V is pruned by 9 bases and J by 7 bases, leaving 12 bases of the junction without a gene match. Counted from cysteine to phenylalanine, this CDR3 has 14 amino acids. Only the CDR3 region is kept as DNA, spanning 42 bases read in frame from base 1. Based on the germline V gene (reference sequence), the CDR1 and CDR2 sequences are LNHDA and SQIVND. The ophthalmopathy patients had moderately to severely active disease, with a Clinical Activity Score of 3 or higher, a NOSPECS grade of 4 or higher, and a disease duration of less than 3 months. Patients with other autoimmune diseases, uncontrolled infections, pregnancy or lactation were excluded. Diagnosis was based on clinical symptoms, serum thyroxine, TRAb, thyroid ultrasound and orbital computed tomography. Using Ficoll-Paque density gradient centrifugation, PBMCs were isolated from 9.5 to 10 ml of fresh peripheral blood. Total RNA was extracted with Trizol reagent and quality-checked on an Agilent 2100 Bioanalyzer.

A note on this clonotype: Its antigen specificity is not known. This may be a read error: a much more frequent sequence differs by one nucleotide.

For repertoire sequencing, the TCR beta CDR3 regions were amplified from RNA transcripts. A first-round RT-PCR used HTBI primers with the Qiagen OneStep RT-PCR kit, followed by a second-round multiplex PCR, size selection and purification. Libraries were sequenced on an Illumina HiSeq2000 using paired-end 100 bp reads. From the authors' description of their analysis: SOAPnuke was used to process the reads, throwing out any read that had adapters, had uncalled bases, had a mean Phred below 15, or lacked an exact constant-primer or identifier match. COPE v1.2.5 was used to merge the high-quality paired reads. Each unique nucleotide sequence was treated as a clonotype, and MiTCR v1.1 was used to align the clonotypes to the IMGT TRB V, D and J references. Analysis was restricted to V-J combinations with a frequency above 0.0001, which covered roughly 99% of repertoires. For each V-J combination, a TCR clonal expansion and chaos score was defined as F50 clonal expansion divided by the chaos observed in the TCRdist matrix. Welch's t-statistics and random forest were used to narrow the features down to roughly twelve V-J combinations, which were then fed into a naive Bayes classifier. The Morisita-Horn index was used to measure how similar the thyroid and blood repertoires were. The raw public data were reprocessed by TCRdb itself: fastp quality trimming at Q25, MiXCR clonotype calling, in-frame beta chains only. Identical CDR3 proteins give one entry, which carries the most common genes and DNA. These V and J calls derive from TCRdb rather than the authors' analysis. Across this sample there are about 700,000 distinct CDR3 sequences, with over 40% seen only once. The ten biggest clones cover roughly 3.5% of the sample.

Recombination connected TRBV19 to TRBJ1-5, with TRBD1 matching 7 junction bases. Sequenced input: peripheral blood. The sequence derives from an adult man with Graves' ophthalmopathy. Read as DNA, the sequence is TGTGCCAGAAGACCCGACAGGGCGAACCAGCCCCAGCATTTT. This codes for CARRPDRANQPQHF.